This T cell receptor beta chain stems from a study of T cell changes during pregnancy in multiple sclerosis. Libraries were prepared by immunoSEQ multiplex PCR; TCRdb keeps only in-frame clonotypes and omits some of them. Of approximately 60,000 clones listed, under 95% are singletons. This clone has just one count. This CDR3 region has 14 residues. Trimming stripped 8 bases from V and 3 bases from J, with 16 bases between. CDR1 and CDR2 from the germline V gene are MDHEN and SYDVKM. The sample was peripheral blood, taken in the second trimester of pregnancy. The chain couples TRBV28 to TRBJ1-1, with a weak D call TRBD1 (6 bases). The source of this sequence is a female donor with multiple sclerosis, enrolled in a pregnancy study. The DNA for the CDR3 is TGTGCCAGCCACGCGGGGGGACACCACACTGAAGCTTTCTTT. It specifies CASHAGGHHTEAFF.